This entry is about one TCR beta chain. Data came from immunoSEQ multiplex PCR; TCRdb stores just in-frame clones and leaves some out. The table has fewer than 100,000 clones, approximately 94% seen once. The source of the sample is a study of technical replicates of blood from a few donors. The CDR3 is made up of 12 amino acids. Germline-derived CDR1 and CDR2 are MNHNY and SVGAGI (reference sequence). Trimming removed 6 bases at V and 5 bases at J, with 8 bases between. What was sequenced was T cells isolated from PBMCs. The TCR was taken from a human donor in good health. The rearrangement uses TRBV6-6 and TRBJ2-1, with D unresolved. CDR3 coding DNA: TGTGCCAGCAGAACTTCTAACAATGAGCAGTTCTTC. Protein: CASRTSNNEQFF.